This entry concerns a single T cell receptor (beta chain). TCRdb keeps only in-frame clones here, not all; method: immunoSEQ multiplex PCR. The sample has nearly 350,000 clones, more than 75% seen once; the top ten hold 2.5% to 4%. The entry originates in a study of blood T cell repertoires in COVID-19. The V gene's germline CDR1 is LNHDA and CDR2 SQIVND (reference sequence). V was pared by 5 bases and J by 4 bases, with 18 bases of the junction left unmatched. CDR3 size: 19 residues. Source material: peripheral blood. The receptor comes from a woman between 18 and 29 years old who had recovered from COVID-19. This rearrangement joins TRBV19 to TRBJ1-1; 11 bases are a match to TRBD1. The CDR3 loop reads CASSPRGPGQGEKLTEAFF. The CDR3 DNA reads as TGTGCCAGTAGTCCCCGCGGGCCGGGACAGGGGGAAAAACTCACTGAAGCTTTCTTT.